This TCR beta chain comes out of a study of blood T cell repertoires in COVID-19. Study overall: Sites across the United States, Italy and Spain contributed samples from acute and convalescent COVID-19.

V lost 4 bases to trimming and J lost 6 bases, with 11 bases between them. The CDR3 sequence is 13 residues long. CDR1 SGHRS and CDR2 YFSETQ come from the germline V gene. Study processing details: The assay estimated nucleated cells by amplifying reference gene primers. Here immunoSEQ multiplex PCR was the method, and the copy in TCRdb shows in-frame clones only, minus some. D and trimming come from the DNA, and the V and J calls and clone size come from that table. The sample yields about 210,000 clones, 89% seen once. This chain links TRBV5-1 with TRBJ2-1; weak D call: TRBD2 (5 bases). The source of this sequence is a woman between 40 and 55 years old with acute or convalescent COVID-19. Sequenced input: peripheral blood. DNA of the CDR3: TGCGCCAGCAGCCGACATAGCGCCAATGAGCAGTTCTTC. Translated: CASSRHSANEQFF.